One and the same sample provided the 29 T cell receptor beta chains below, sequenced in a study of long-term antiretroviral therapy in people with HIV. Survey level was the resolution at which the v3.0 immunoSEQ assay ran. Assay used: immunoSEQ multiplex PCR; TCRdb lists only in-frame clones, some missing. The data contain 48,000 or so clones, 84% of them singletons. Specimen: unsorted PBMCs, collected 0.8 years after starting antiretroviral therapy. All receptors come from a woman aged 18-30 years with HIV.

The CDR3 nucleotides are TGTGCCAGCAGCCTAGCGGGAGTAAACGAGCAGTACTTC. Translating it yields CASSLAGVNEQYF. V gene TRBV6-5 combines with J gene TRBJ2-7; 10 nucleotides align to TRBD2. This CDR3 comprises 13 residues. Germline CDR1 MNHEY, CDR2 SVGAGI. V shed 6 bases, J shed 5 bases, and the junction held 4 bases outside the gene matches.

The chain employs TRBV18 and TRBJ1-2, with D perhaps TRBD1 (5 bases). Germline V gene data show CDR1 as KGHSH and CDR2 as LQKENI. Trimming pared 3 bases from V and 9 bases from J, leaving 23 bases between. CDR3 size: 16 residues. The CDR3 protein is CASSPEGLGDSRRYTF. The CDR3, as DNA: TGTGCCAGCTCACCGGAAGGGCTAGGGGATAGTAGACGCTACACCTTC.

The chain couples TRBV11-1 to TRBJ1-3, with D hard to call. The germline V gene encodes CDR1 SGHAT and CDR2 FQDESV (reference sequence). The CDR3 is 13 residues long. The V end was cut by 6 bases, the J end by 0 bases, with 6 bases between. The CDR3 here is CASRFGSGNTIYF. The CDR3 region has the DNA TGTGCCAGCAGGTTCGGCTCTGGAAACACCATATATTTT.

The chain has TRBV27 and TRBJ2-1; TRBD2 is a possible D gene (5 bases). Trimming shortened V by 5 bases and J by 2 bases, and 13 bases separated the two germline ends. The germline V gene has CDR1 MNHEY and CDR2 SMNVEV (reference sequence). The CDR3 covers 15 residues. The DNA of the CDR3 is TGTGCCAGCAGTCTGAGCAGCGGACCCTACAATGAGCAGTTCTTC. It yields the protein CASSLSSGPYNEQFF.

This chain links TRBV5-8 with TRBJ1-5; TRBD1 agrees at 7 bases. Germline V lookup: CDR1 SGHTS, CDR2 YDEGEE. V lost 0 bases, J lost 6 bases, and 3 bases stayed unmatched. The CDR3 contains 14 residues. The DNA for the CDR3 is TGTGCCAGCAGCTTGGGGCAGGGGGTTCAGCCCCAGCATTTT. It is translated as CASSLGQGVQPQHF.

V gene TRBV6-6 combines with J gene TRBJ2-2; D might be TRBD1 (6 bases). In germline, CDR1 is MNHNY, CDR2 SVGAGI (reference sequence). The CDR3 covers 14 residues. Trimming pared 2 bases from V and 6 bases from J, leaving 10 bases between. The CDR3, as DNA: TGTGCCAGCAGTTACAGTAGGGGGTCCGGGGAGCTGTTTTTT. Its translation: CASSYSRGSGELFF.

V is TRBV27 and J is TRBJ2-6; no definite D call. Germline values: CDR1 MNHEY, CDR2 SMNVEV (reference sequence). Between the trimmed V and J ends, which lost 4 bases and 6 bases, there was a span of 10 bases. This CDR3 contains 14 residues. Here the CDR3 reads CASSSFPLANVLTF. CDR3 in DNA: TGTGCCAGCAGTTCATTCCCCTTGGCCAACGTCCTGACTTTC. The whole variable domain, remainder taken from reference TRBV27 and TRBJ2-6, is EAQVTQNPRYLITVTGKKLTVTCSQNMNHEYMSWYRQDPGLGLRQIYYSMNVEVTDKGDVPEGYKVSRKEKRNFPLILESPSPNQTSLYFCASSSFPLANVLTFGAGSRLTVL.

The J gene is TRBJ2-5, the V gene TRBV5-4; the D is unclear. The DNA end is more similar to TRBJ2-7, so the J call may be wrong. The length of the CDR3 is 14 residues. Germline CDR1 SGHNT, CDR2 YYREEE (reference sequence). CDR3 DNA: TGTGCCAGCAGCCCTAGGACGCGGACCTACGAGCAGTACTTC. Amino acid sequence: CASSPRTRTYEQYF.

V is TRBV7-9 and J is TRBJ1-2; D gene unclear. The CDR3 spans 14 residues. Deletions cut 6 bases from V and 6 bases from J, with 17 bases between. The germline V gene has CDR1 SEHNR and CDR2 FQNEAQ (reference sequence). The CDR3 region is CASRSNVGEHGYTF. CDR3 DNA: TGTGCCAGCAGATCCAATGTGGGCGAACATGGCTACACCTTC.

In regard to this clone: Other DNA sequences in the same sample also yield this CDR3. The chain links TRBV7-3 to TRBJ2-3, with 14 bases that match TRBD2. This CDR3 region has 16 residues. The J segment lost 3 bases and the V segment lost 5 bases, leaving 4 bases of the junction unmatched. Germline assignment: CDR1 SGHTA and CDR2 FQGTGA. CDR3 in amino acids: CASSPRLAGGTDTQYF. Written as DNA, the CDR3 is TGTGCCAGCAGCCCAAGACTAGCGGGAGGGACAGATACGCAGTATTTT.

The chain is built from TRBV25-1 and TRBJ2-7; D is uncertain. Trimming removed 4 bases from V and 7 bases from J, with 20 bases in between. Germline CDR1 and CDR2: MGHDK and SYGVNS. The CDR3 sequence is 15 residues long. Here the CDR3 reads CASSAYSPVSGEQYF. In DNA form, the CDR3 reads TGTGCCAGCAGTGCTTATTCTCCGGTCTCCGGAGAGCAGTACTTC.

This clone was counted only a few times. The chain carries TRBV21-1 and TRBJ1-2; TRBD1 was called by the table and not checked on the DNA. TRBV21-1 is a pseudogene segment. This CDR3 region has 14 residues. The CDR3 here is CASSSRALSSGYTF. In DNA form, the CDR3 reads TGTGCCAGCAGCAGCAGGGCCCTCTCGAGCGGCTACACCTTC.

This clone was detected a few times. V usage is TRBV27 and J usage is TRBJ1-1; unclear D gene. CDR1 and CDR2 from the germline V gene are MNHEY and SMNVEV (reference sequence). The CDR3 extends over 11 amino acids. Trimming left V 4 bases short and J 2 bases short, with 2 bases between. The CDR3: CASSSNTEAFF. CDR3 bases: TGTGCCAGCAGTTCTAACACTGAAGCTTTCTTT.

The J gene is TRBJ2-5, the V gene TRBV5-4; weak D call: TRBD1 (5 bases). This CDR3 comprises 13 residues. Trimming pared 4 bases from V and 1 base from J, leaving 8 bases between. Looked up from germline, CDR1 is SGHNT and CDR2 is YYREEE (reference sequence). The CDR3, as DNA: TGTGCCAGCAGCCGCGACAGCCAAGAGACCCAGTACTTC. Translated: CASSRDSQETQYF.

This clone was detected a few times. The chain joins TRBV19 to TRBJ2-1; 7 bases line up with TRBD2. The CDR3 consists of 15 residues. CDR1 is LNHDA, CDR2 SQIVND, per germline (reference sequence). Trimming at V came to 6 bases and at J to 0 bases, leaving 5 bases not matched to a gene. As DNA, the CDR3 is TGTGCCAGTAGGACCGGGACTAACTCCTACAATGAGCAGTTCTTC. Translated: CASRTGTNSYNEQFF.

This clone has only a few counts. The rearrangement joins TRBV6-1 to TRBJ2-2, with 11 bases that match TRBD1. In germline, CDR1 is MNHNS, CDR2 SASEGT. Trimming at V came to 3 bases and at J to 2 bases, leaving 5 bases not matched to a gene. The length of the CDR3 is 17 residues. The CDR3 loop reads CASSDTGTGGNTGELFF. DNA for the CDR3: TGTGCCAGCAGTGATACCGGGACAGGGGGTAACACCGGGGAGCTGTTTTTT.

V usage is TRBV9 and J usage is TRBJ2-5; D gene ambiguous. The CDR3 contains 15 residues. V lost 4 bases to trimming and J lost 0 bases, with 13 bases between them. Germline CDR1 is SGDLS and CDR2 is YYNGEE. The CDR3 protein is CASSISDLYQETQYF. In DNA form, the CDR3 reads TGTGCCAGCAGCATCTCCGACTTGTACCAAGAGACCCAGTACTTC.

This clone was counted once. The rearrangement joins TRBV7-9 to TRBJ2-7, with D maybe TRBD1 (7 bases). CDR3 length: 15 residues. V dropped 1 base and J dropped 9 bases, with 19 bases sitting between them. Germline values: CDR1 SEHNR, CDR2 FQNEAQ (reference sequence). CDR3: CASSLGGRGDLRQYF. CDR3 nucleotide sequence: TGTGCCAGCAGCTTAGGGGGCAGGGGGGATCTCAGGCAGTACTTC.

The chain is built from TRBV19 and TRBJ2-7, with 12 bases that match TRBD2. CDR1 is LNHDA and CDR2 is SQIVND in the germline V gene (reference sequence). Losses at the gene ends were 6 bases for V and 3 bases for J; bases not matched to a gene: 9. This CDR3 region has 16 residues. CDR3 amino acids: CASRRTSGKSYYEQYF. As DNA, the CDR3 is TGTGCCAGTAGGCGGACTAGCGGGAAGTCTTACTACGAGCAGTACTTC.

The chain employs TRBV27 and TRBJ2-3; 9 bases align to TRBD1. This CDR3 is built from 19 residues. The trim removed 5 bases at V and 4 bases at J, leaving 19 bases unmatched. Germline values: CDR1 MNHEY, CDR2 SMNVEV (reference sequence). The CDR3: CASSLTTGTGSGWPDTQYF. The CDR3 DNA sequence: TGTGCCAGCAGTCTAACTACCGGGACAGGGTCAGGTTGGCCAGATACGCAGTATTTT.

This clone was found once. V gene TRBV7-8 combines with J gene TRBJ1-2; 12 bases align to TRBD1. The V gene end was trimmed by 5 bases and the J gene end by 1 base; junction bases not matched to a gene: 8. Germline CDR1 reads SGHVS; CDR2 reads FQNEAQ. The CDR3 contains 17 residues. CDR3 loop: CASSDPGQGAYNYGYTF. The CDR3 bases are TGTGCCAGCAGCGATCCGGGACAGGGGGCTTATAACTATGGCTACACCTTC. Full variable domain (rest looked up from reference TRBV7-8 and TRBJ1-2): GAGVSQSPRYKVAKRGQDVALRCDPISGHVSLFWYQQALGQGPEFLTYFQNEAQLDKSGLPSDRFFAERPEGSVSTLKIQRTQQEDSAVYLCASSDPGQGAYNYGYTFGSGTRLTVV.

To note about this clone: One end of the junction is discordant with germline, which a read error may explain. The chain links TRBV9 to TRBJ2-1; D gene ambiguous. The germline V gene encodes CDR1 SGDLS and CDR2 YYNGEE. This CDR3 comprises 10 residues. The CDR3 here is CASSPNKQFF. In DNA form, the CDR3 reads TGTGCCAGCAGCCCCAATAAGCAGTTCTTC.

The chain couples TRBV5-4 to TRBJ2-2; 8 bases map to TRBD2. After removal of 9 bases from V and 5 bases from J, the junction contained 6 bases not matched to a gene. Looked up from germline, CDR1 is SGHNT and CDR2 is YYREEE (reference sequence). The CDR3 length is 13 residues. The CDR3 reads CATGLAGTGELFF. The CDR3 nucleotides are TGTGCCACCGGACTAGCCGGTACCGGGGAGCTGTTTTTT.

The chain combines TRBV6-1 with TRBJ2-7, with 9 bases aligning to TRBD1. V trimming: 7 bases; J trimming: 3 bases; junction bases outside the gene matches: 7. CDR1 and CDR2 from the germline V gene are MNHNS and SASEGT. There are 14 residues in the CDR3. The CDR3 protein is CASTEGTGNYEQYF. The CDR3 DNA follows: TGTGCCAGCACCGAGGGGACAGGGAACTACGAGCAGTACTTC.

The V call is TRBV19, the J call TRBJ2-7; possible D gene TRBD1, 7 bases. Germline V gene lookup returns CDR1 LNHDA and CDR2 SQIVND (reference sequence). This CDR3 has 14 amino acids. Trimming pared 6 bases from V and 1 base from J, leaving 13 bases between. Here the CDR3 reads CASSGGQPSYEQYF. CDR3 nucleotide sequence: TGTGCCAGTAGCGGGGGACAGCCGTCCTACGAGCAGTACTTC.

V usage is TRBV28 and J usage is TRBJ2-3; 7 bases are a match to TRBD1. The CDR3 sequence is 15 residues long. Looked up from germline, CDR1 is MDHEN and CDR2 is SYDVKM. The V and J ends lost 5 bases and 3 bases, in that order; junction bases with no gene match: 8. CDR3 amino acids: CASSENRGGTDTQYF. The CDR3 coding sequence is TGTGCCAGCAGTGAAAACAGGGGTGGGACAGATACGCAGTATTTT.

This sequence joins TRBV10-1 and TRBJ2-1; D might be TRBD2 (6 bases). CDR1 and CDR2 (germline): WNHNN, SYGVQD (reference sequence). V was pared by 0 bases and J by 10 bases, with 13 bases between. There are 14 residues in the CDR3. CDR3 sequence reads: CASSESGTPPEQFF. The CDR3 DNA reads TGCGCCAGCAGTGAGTCCGGGACTCCCCCGGAGCAGTTCTTC.

This chain connects TRBV19 to TRBJ1-5, with 8 bases fitting TRBD1. The CDR3 contains 16 residues. V trimming: 1 base; J trimming: 1 base; junction bases outside the gene matches: 3. Germline lookup yields CDR1 LNHDA and CDR2 SQIVND (reference sequence). The CDR3 region has the DNA TGTGCCAGTAGTATAGGGACAGGGCTGAGCAATCAGCCCCAGCATTTT. Translating it yields CASSIGTGLSNQPQHF.

CDR3 sequence: CASSAGIQQGREQYF. The DNA of the CDR3 is TGTGCCAGCAGCGCGGGGATCCAGCAGGGGAGAGAGCAGTACTTC. The chain recombines TRBV9 with TRBJ2-7, with D possibly being TRBD1 (6 bases). This CDR3 has 15 amino acids. Germline V CDR1 and CDR2: SGDLS, YYNGEE. V lost 3 bases and J lost 7, with 20 bases in between.